The clone carrying this T cell receptor beta chain was seen more than once but under ten times. Antigen specificity is unknown. A read error may account for a junction end that differs from germline. This sample is drawn from a study of neurological immune-mediated disorders. Study conclusions and caveats: None of the features examined (clinical or MRI) was associated with the multiple sclerosis repertoire cluster.

With 10-nucleotide random UMIs, 5'RACE was used to make the cDNA. Per sequencing run, 15-18 subjects together gave over 170 million TCR-beta sequences. MiXCR was run by TCRdb on the 5' RACE reads, yielding one entry per CDR3 protein. This sample has 130,000 or so distinct CDR3 sequences, with roughly 3.2% found just once. CDR3 size: 12 residues. Per the germline V gene, CDR1 is GTSNPN and CDR2 is SVGIG (reference sequence). The specimen was PBMCs. The sequence was collected from a woman in her twenties or thirties with multiple sclerosis. The chain recombines TRBV30 with TRBJ1-6; D not resolved. This chain's CDR3 is CAWSVEGRALNF. The CDR3, as DNA: TGTGCCTGGAGTGTAGAAGGTAGAGCCCTCAACTTT.